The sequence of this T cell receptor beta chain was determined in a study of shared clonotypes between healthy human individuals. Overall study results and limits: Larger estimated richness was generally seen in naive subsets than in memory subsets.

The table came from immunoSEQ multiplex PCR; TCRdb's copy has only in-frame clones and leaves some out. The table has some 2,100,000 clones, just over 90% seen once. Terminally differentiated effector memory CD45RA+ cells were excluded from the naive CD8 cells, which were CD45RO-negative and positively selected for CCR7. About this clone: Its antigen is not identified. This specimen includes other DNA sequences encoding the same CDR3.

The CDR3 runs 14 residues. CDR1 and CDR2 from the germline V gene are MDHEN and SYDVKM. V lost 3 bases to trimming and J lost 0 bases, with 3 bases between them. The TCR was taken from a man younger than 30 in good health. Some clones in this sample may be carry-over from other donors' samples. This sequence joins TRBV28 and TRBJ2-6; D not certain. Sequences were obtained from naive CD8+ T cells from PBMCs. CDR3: CASSLTSGANVLTF. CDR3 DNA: TGTGCCAGCAGTTTGACCTCTGGGGCCAACGTCCTGACTTTC.